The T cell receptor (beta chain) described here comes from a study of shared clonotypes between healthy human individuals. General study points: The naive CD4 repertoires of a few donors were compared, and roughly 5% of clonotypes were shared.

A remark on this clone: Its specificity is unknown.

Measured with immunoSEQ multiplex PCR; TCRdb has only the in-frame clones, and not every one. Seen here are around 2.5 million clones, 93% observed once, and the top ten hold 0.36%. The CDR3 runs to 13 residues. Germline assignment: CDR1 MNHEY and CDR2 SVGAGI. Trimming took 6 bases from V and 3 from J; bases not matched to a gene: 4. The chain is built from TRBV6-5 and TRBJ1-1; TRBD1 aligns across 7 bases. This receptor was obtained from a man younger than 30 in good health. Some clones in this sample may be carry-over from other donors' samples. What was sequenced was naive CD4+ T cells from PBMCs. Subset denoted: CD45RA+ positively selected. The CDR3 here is CASSFGQDTEAFF. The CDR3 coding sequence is TGTGCCAGCAGCTTTGGACAGGACACTGAAGCTTTCTTT.